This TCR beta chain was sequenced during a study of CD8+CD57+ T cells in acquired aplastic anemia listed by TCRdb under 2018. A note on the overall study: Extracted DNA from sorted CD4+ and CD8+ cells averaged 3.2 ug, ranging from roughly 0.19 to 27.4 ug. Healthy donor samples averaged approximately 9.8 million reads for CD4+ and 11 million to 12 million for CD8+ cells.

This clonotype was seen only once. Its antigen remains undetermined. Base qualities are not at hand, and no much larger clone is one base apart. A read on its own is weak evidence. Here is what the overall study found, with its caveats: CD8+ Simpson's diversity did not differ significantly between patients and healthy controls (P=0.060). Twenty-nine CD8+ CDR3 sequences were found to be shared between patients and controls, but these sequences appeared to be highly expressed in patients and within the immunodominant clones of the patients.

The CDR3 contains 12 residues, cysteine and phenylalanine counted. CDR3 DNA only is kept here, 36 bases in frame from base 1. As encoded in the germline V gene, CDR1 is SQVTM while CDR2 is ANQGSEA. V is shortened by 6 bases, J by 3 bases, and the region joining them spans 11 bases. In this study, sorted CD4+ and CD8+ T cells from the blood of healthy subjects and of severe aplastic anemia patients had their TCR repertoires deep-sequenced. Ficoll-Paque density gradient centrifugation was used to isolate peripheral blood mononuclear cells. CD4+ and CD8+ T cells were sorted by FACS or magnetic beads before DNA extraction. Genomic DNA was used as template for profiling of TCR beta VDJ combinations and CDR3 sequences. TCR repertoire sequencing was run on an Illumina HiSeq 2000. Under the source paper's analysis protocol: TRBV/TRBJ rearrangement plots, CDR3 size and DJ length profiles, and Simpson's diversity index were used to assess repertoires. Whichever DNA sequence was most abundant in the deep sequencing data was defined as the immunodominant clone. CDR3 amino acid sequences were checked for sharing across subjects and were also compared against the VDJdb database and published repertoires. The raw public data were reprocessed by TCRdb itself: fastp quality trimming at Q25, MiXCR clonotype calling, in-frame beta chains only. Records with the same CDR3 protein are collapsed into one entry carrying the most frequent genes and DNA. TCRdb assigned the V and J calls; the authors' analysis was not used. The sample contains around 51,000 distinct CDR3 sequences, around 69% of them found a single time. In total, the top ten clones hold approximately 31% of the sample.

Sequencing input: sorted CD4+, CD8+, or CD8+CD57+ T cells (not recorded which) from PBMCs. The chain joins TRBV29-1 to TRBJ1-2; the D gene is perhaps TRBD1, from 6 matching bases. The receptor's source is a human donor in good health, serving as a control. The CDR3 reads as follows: CSVLRGDYGYTF. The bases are TGCAGCGTGTTGAGGGGGGACTATGGCTACACCTTC.